Listed below are T cell receptor beta chains from one sample, sequenced in a study of blood T cell repertoires in COVID-19. TCRdb keeps only in-frame clones here, not all; method: immunoSEQ multiplex PCR. The sample consists of about 88,000 clones, 90% of them appearing once. The sample taken for sequencing was peripheral blood. The receptors were sampled from a man aged 55 to 70 with acute or convalescent COVID-19. Each CDR3 is given with its conserved first and last residue. A D gene is named only where the DNA matches it firmly. Where a row states a size, it is once, few, many or the class of an expanded clone; other rows omit it.

V gene	D gene	clone size	J gene	CDR3 protein	CDR3 DNA
TRBV7-2	TRBD2	once	TRBJ2-7	CASSLAAGEQYF	TGTGCCAGCAGCTTAGCAGCGGGAGAGCAGTACTTC
TRBV5-1	TRBD1	.	TRBJ2-1	CASSVRTGGYNEQFF	TGCGCCAGCAGCGTCCGGACAGGGGGCTACAATGAGCAGTTCTTC
TRBV14	TRBD2	.	TRBJ2-2	CASSPRLVLAAGKLFF	TGTGCCAGCAGCCCCCGATTGGTACTAGCGGCCGGGAAGCTGTTTTTT
TRBV9	TRBD1	.	TRBJ1-4	CASSRQGRDEKLFF	TGTGCCAGCAGCCGACAGGGTCGGGATGAAAAACTGTTTTTT
TRBV7-2	TRBD2	.	TRBJ2-7	CASSLYLAGGSEQYF	TGTGCCAGCAGCTTGTACCTAGCGGGAGGTTCTGAGCAGTACTTC
TRBV19	.	.	TRBJ2-7	CASSWALDYEQYF	TGTGCCAGTAGTTGGGCCCTTGACTACGAGCAGTACTTC
TRBV7-2	TRBD1	.	TRBJ2-3	CASSLGDRGSDTQYF	TGTGCCAGCAGCTTAGGGGACAGGGGATCAGATACGCAGTATTTT
TRBV19	.	once	TRBJ2-7	CASSIGRGPYEQYF	TGTGCCAGTAGTATTGGACGGGGTCCCTACGAGCAGTACTTC
TRBV19	TRBD2	.	TRBJ2-1	CASTQAGGPFYNEQFF	TGTGCCAGTACTCAGGCGGGAGGGCCGTTCTACAATGAGCAGTTCTTC
TRBV14	TRBD2	.	TRBJ2-7	CASSQGGLAGDEQYF	TGTGCCAGCAGCCAAGGCGGACTAGCGGGAGACGAGCAGTACTTC
TRBV24-1	.	.	TRBJ2-6	CATSDWGAGANVLTF	TGTGCCACCAGTGATTGGGGGGCTGGGGCCAACGTCCTGACTTTC
TRBV11-2	.	.	TRBJ2-5	CASSLRVGTQYF	TGTGCCAGCAGCTTACGGGTAGGGACCCAGTACTTC
TRBV29-1	.	.	TRBJ1-1	CSVDVAGGGNTEAFF	TGCAGCGTTGATGTGGCCGGGGGAGGTAACACTGAAGCTTTCTTT
TRBV27	TRBD2	.	TRBJ2-3	CASSFAGGSTDTQYF	TGTGCCAGCAGTTTCGCTGGCGGGAGTACAGATACGCAGTATTTT
TRBV2	TRBD2	.	TRBJ2-7	CASSEAQTSGYF	TGTGCCAGCAGTGAAGCCCAGACTAGCGGGTACTTC
TRBV11-3	.	.	TRBJ2-6	CASSLDGGGSGANVLTF	TGTGCCAGCAGCTTAGATGGGGGCGGGTCTGGGGCCAACGTCCTGACTTTC
TRBV6-1	.	.	TRBJ1-6	CASSENPPSGSPLHF	TGTGCCAGCAGTGAAAATCCCCCCTCGGGTTCACCCCTCCACTTT
TRBV5-1	.	.	TRBJ2-3	CASSLVGDSADTQYF	TGCGCCAGCAGCTTGGTGGGCGACAGCGCAGATACGCAGTATTTT
TRBV18	TRBD2	.	TRBJ2-7	CASSPYSGSWEQYF	TGTGCCAGCTCACCTTACAGCGGGAGTTGGGAGCAGTACTTC
TRBV5-1	.	.	TRBJ2-7	CASSSGVTYEQYF	TGCGCCAGCAGCTCGGGGGTTACCTACGAGCAGTACTTC
TRBV5-6	TRBD1	.	TRBJ2-5	CASSWDVGQGWETQYF	TGTGCCAGCAGCTGGGACGTGGGACAGGGCTGGGAGACCCAGTACTTC
TRBV2	.	.	TRBJ1-4	CASSVGGGNEKLFF	TGTGCCAGCAGTGTTGGGGGAGGGAATGAAAAACTGTTTTTT
TRBV19	TRBD2	.	TRBJ2-7	CASSEAQAGREQYF	TGTGCCAGTAGTGAGGCACAAGCCGGGAGGGAGCAGTACTTC
TRBV5-1	.	.	TRBJ2-2	CASSFEAPRNTGELFF	TGCGCCAGCAGCTTCGAAGCCCCACGGAACACCGGGGAGCTGTTTTTT
TRBV6-5	.	few	TRBJ1-2	CASTDGVGYTF	TGTGCCAGCACCGACGGGGTTGGCTACACCTTC
TRBV19	.	.	TRBJ2-2	CATATGTTGELFF	TGTGCCACCGCTACAGGGACCACCGGGGAGCTGTTTTTT
TRBV4-2	.	.	TRBJ2-7	CASSFDYTDTYEQYF	TGTGCCAGCAGCTTCGACTATACAGATACCTACGAGCAGTACTTC
TRBV9	TRBD1	.	TRBJ2-3	CASSVVTGVGDTQYF	TGTGCCAGCAGCGTAGTAACAGGGGTCGGGGATACGCAGTATTTT
TRBV28	.	.	TRBJ2-2	CASSPRTPLELFF	TGTGCCAGCAGTCCCCGGACTCCTCTGGAGCTGTTTTTT
TRBV14	.	.	TRBJ2-1	CASSQNVASYNEQFF	TGTGCCAGCAGCCAAAACGTGGCTTCTTACAATGAGCAGTTCTTC
TRBV24-1	.	.	TRBJ1-1	CATSDRTGTYTEAFF	TGTGCCACCAGTGATAGAACAGGGACATACACTGAAGCTTTCTTT
TRBV11-2	TRBD2	.	TRBJ2-7	CASSRLGAGPTYEQYF	TGTGCCAGCAGCCGCCTGGGAGCGGGACCCACCTACGAGCAGTACTTC
TRBV5-1	TRBD1	.	TRBJ1-4	CASSLALGQGREKLFF	TGCGCCAGCAGCTTGGCCTTAGGACAGGGGAGGGAAAAACTGTTTTTT
TRBV7-6	.	.	TRBJ2-7	CASSLEPGLVPYEQYF	TGTGCCAGCAGCTTAGAACCGGGACTCGTCCCCTACGAGCAGTACTTC
TRBV20-1	.	.	TRBJ2-1	CSAPGIYEQFF	TGCAGTGCCCCAGGGATCTATGAGCAGTTCTTC
TRBV10-1	TRBD2	.	TRBJ2-3	CASSRSGATDTQYF	TGCGCCAGCAGCAGGAGCGGGGCCACAGATACGCAGTATTTT
TRBV2	TRBD1	.	TRBJ2-7	CASRGDRVSHEQYF	TGTGCCAGCAGGGGGGACAGGGTTAGCCACGAGCAGTACTTC
TRBV7-2	TRBD2	once	TRBJ2-7	CASSLASGRAYEQYF	TGTGCCAGCAGCTTAGCCAGCGGGAGGGCTTACGAGCAGTACTTC
TRBV28	.	.	TRBJ2-7	CASSVDRSHEQYF	TGTGCCAGCAGCGTCGACAGGTCCCACGAGCAGTACTTC
TRBV24-1	.	.	TRBJ2-3	CATSDFGTGLSTDTQYF	TGTGCCACCAGTGATTTCGGAACGGGTCTAAGCACAGATACGCAGTATTTT
TRBV4-3	.	.	TRBJ2-2	CASSFTRAGTGELFF	TGCGCCAGCAGCTTCACTAGGGCGGGTACCGGGGAGCTGTTTTTT
TRBV7-2	TRBD1	.	TRBJ1-5	CASSLGRTGGPQHF	TGTGCCAGCAGCTTAGGACGGACAGGGGGCCCCCAGCATTTT
TRBV19	.	.	TRBJ2-5	CASSPGDWETQYF	TGTGCCAGTAGTCCAGGGGATTGGGAGACCCAGTACTTC
TRBV7-2	TRBD1	.	TRBJ2-3	CASAVYRGSTDTQYF	TGTGCCAGCGCAGTTTACAGGGGAAGCACAGATACGCAGTATTTT
TRBV5-1	TRBD1	.	TRBJ1-1	CASSTGQEAQRHEAFF	TGCGCCAGCAGCACGGGACAGGAGGCTCAACGACATGAAGCTTTCTTT
TRBV19	TRBD1	.	TRBJ2-1	CASSRQGARTGEQFF	TGTGCCAGTAGTCGACAGGGGGCTAGGACGGGTGAGCAGTTCTTC
TRBV2	TRBD1	once	TRBJ1-2	CASSVTGGLGYTF	TGTGCCAGCAGTGTGACAGGGGGTCTCGGCTACACCTTC